This TCR beta chain originates from a study of CD8 T cells in Susac syndrome (dated by TCRdb to the late 2010s). Study-level background: The study used repertoire sequencing to test whether antigen drove CD8+ T cell activation and differentiation in Susac syndrome. Summary of the overall study and its limitations: The TCR sequencing and HLA analysis was acknowledged to have included a relatively small number of individuals.

Peripheral blood CD8+ and CD4+ T cells from healthy donors, Susac syndrome patients and multiple sclerosis patients were profiled using high-throughput TCR beta sequencing. Healthy donors were age- and sex-matched controls. Bulk CD8+ and CD4+ T cells were purified by magnetic negative isolation, whereas CD8+ TEMRA cells were enriched by FACS. Blood was drawn into EDTA tubes, processed within 24 hours, and PBMCs were isolated by density gradient centrifugation. PBMCs intended for TCR sequencing were frozen in liquid nitrogen and were later thawed in a 37 degrees C water bath. The sorted or isolated CD4+, CD8+ and CD8+ TEMRA cells had a purity of 90% or higher. RNA was extracted using the RNeasy kit, and roughly 0.5 to 1 ug of the RNA was reverse transcribed with random hexamers. The immunoSEQ multiplex PCR assay, covering 54 Vbeta and 13 Jbeta segments, was used to amplify TCR beta CDR3 regions. To correct PCR amplification bias, a synthetic template baseline was used for both primer optimization and computational correction. The paper's data handling went like this. Reads were annotated to V, D and J genes per IMGT and analyzed with immunoSEQ Analyzer, keeping only productive sequences. To calculate clonality, Shannon entropy was normalized by log2 of the number of productive unique sequences and then subtracted from one. For each patient and control, public and private clones were evaluated within the 100 most prevalent clones. Clones were defined as Susac-specific if absent from the healthy and MS cohorts, from 1052 published viral clones and from other ImmuneACCESS disease sequences. TCRdb itself trimmed the public reads at Q25 with fastp, ran MiXCR and retained productive beta chains. Each CDR3 protein appears once, grouped with its most common genes and DNA. Clone size and V and J calls follow TCRdb, not the original study. For this sample there are around 200,000 distinct CDR3 sequences; 85% to 95% appear just once. About 0.1% of the sample goes to the ten largest clones.

V drops 3 bases and J drops 2 bases, leaving 10 bases in between. CDR3 length: 13 amino acids, cysteine to phenylalanine. CDR3 DNA only is kept here, 39 bases in frame from base 1. Taken from the germline V gene (reference sequence), the CDR1 and CDR2 loops are DFQATT and SNEGSKA. As concerns this clonotype: Which antigen it targets is not known. No quality values exist for individual bases; no much larger clone is one base distant.

The sequence derives from a human donor in good health. The rearranged chain carries TRBV20-1 and TRBJ2-5, with the D segment identity uncertain. Sequencing input: CD4+ T cells from PBMCs. The bases read TGCAGTGCTAGGCCCCAGCCTCAAGAGACCCAGTACTTC. It encodes CSARPQPQETQYF.